The entry that follows covers one TCR beta chain sequence. Its antigen remains unidentified. Preparation of the TCRbeta library involved a method that used unique molecular identifiers. Each CDR3 protein is one row after TCRdb ran MiXCR on the PCR reads. The data contain fewer than 700,000 distinct CDR3 sequences, over 10% of them seen just once; the ten biggest clones take up 2.2%. This CDR3 spans 16 amino acids. V was cut by 6 bases and J by 0 bases, with 18 bases left in between. The germline V gene encodes CDR1 MNHNS and CDR2 SASEGT. The entry originates in a study of T-cell reconstitution after alpha-beta-depleted transplantation in children. General observations from the study: For some patients, TCRbeta diversity was high at day 60 because of recipient T cells and thymic progenitors that survived. Newly generated T cells supplied most T-cell counts and diversity one year post-transplant.

Material: PBMCs, mostly from graft donor cells, obtained 360 days after TCRalphabeta/CD19-depleted stem cell transplant. The V gene is TRBV6-1, the J gene TRBJ2-7; no firm D call. This TCR was sampled from a male patient between 5 and 17 years old who had a stem cell transplant for acute myeloid leukemia, so the T cells may come from the graft donor. The CDR3 sequence: CASRSPGSPSSYEQYF. The CDR3 DNA sequence: TGTGCCAGCAGATCCCCCGGCTCTCCTAGCTCCTACGAGCAGTACTTC.